These 21 T cell receptor beta chains were sequenced from one sample in a study of T cells in Graves' hyperthyroidism and ophthalmopathy. RNA transcripts yielded amplified TCR beta CDR3 regions. The HTBI primer set drove a first-round RT-PCR of the TCR CDR3. Each CDR3 protein gets one entry after TCRdb re-called the multiplex PCR reads with MiXCR. In the table there are about 210,000 distinct CDR3 sequences, roughly 18% of which are singletons. The specimen sequenced was blood. These receptors came from a man aged 40-50 years with Graves' hyperthyroidism.

In this sample, this clonotype turned up many times. The chain uses TRBV7-9 and TRBJ2-7, with D maybe TRBD1 (5 bases). Trimming removed 2 bases at V and 3 bases at J, with 11 bases between. This CDR3 is built from 14 residues. Germline loops: CDR1 SEHNR, CDR2 FQNEAQ (reference sequence). Here the CDR3 reads CASSLNQGSYEQYF. The CDR3 DNA reads as TGTGCCAGCAGCTTAAATCAGGGTAGCTACGAGCAGTACTTC.

This clonotype has at least ten counts. V usage is TRBV4-3 and J usage is TRBJ2-7; 10 nucleotides match TRBD1. The CDR3 is 15 residues long. V trimming: 0 bases; J trimming: 3 bases; junction bases outside the gene matches: 2. Germline CDR1 reads LGHNA; CDR2 reads YSLEER. In DNA, the CDR3 is TGCGCCAGCAGCCAAGACGGGACAGGGGACTACGAGCAGTACTTC. This codes for CASSQDGTGDYEQYF.

With regard to this clonotype: A much bigger clone sits one base away, suggesting this may be a read error. V gene TRBV30 combines with J gene TRBJ1-6; 8 nucleotides match TRBD1. V shed 5 bases and J 9 bases; nucleotides not matched to a gene: 9. CDR1 is GTSNPN, CDR2 SVGIG, per germline (reference sequence). This CDR3 region has 14 residues. This CDR3 reads CAWGTGTGASPLHF. The CDR3 coding sequence is TGTGCCTGGGGAACCGGGACAGGAGCTTCACCCCTCCACTTT.

The chain carries TRBV6-1 and TRBJ2-7; TRBD2 aligns across 8 bases. V dropped 8 bases and J dropped 3; count of bases not matched to a gene: 6. The CDR3 consists of 13 residues. The germline CDR1 and CDR2 sequences are MNHNS and SASEGT. CDR3 amino acids: CASGLAGLYEQYF. CDR3 in DNA: TGTGCCAGCGGTCTAGCGGGCCTCTACGAGCAGTACTTC.

In the case of this clonotype: A much larger clone differs by one base, so this may be a read error. The CDR3 does not close with the conserved phenylalanine or tryptophan, likely indicating a read error. The chain has TRBV3-1 and TRBJ2-5; 14 bases are a match to TRBD2. The V and J ends lost 1 base and 0 bases, in that order; junction bases with no gene match: 4. Germline CDR1 and CDR2: LGHDT and YNNKEL (reference sequence). There are 18 residues in the CDR3. DNA of the CDR3: TGTGCCAGCAGCCAAGGACTAGCGGGGGGGCCGGACCAAGAGACCCAGTACCTC. It yields the protein CASSQGLAGGPDQETQYL.

Many counts were recorded for this clonotype. V is TRBV28 and J is TRBJ2-1; 12 bases map to TRBD2. After removal of 4 bases from V and 4 bases from J, the junction contained 8 bases not matched to a gene. From germline, CDR1 is MDHEN and CDR2 SYDVKM. This CDR3 is 17 amino acids long. CDR3 residues: CASSSSRLAGVYNEQFF. The CDR3 coding sequence is TGTGCCAGCAGTTCCTCACGACTAGCGGGAGTTTACAATGAGCAGTTCTTC. The entire variable domain, with the rest obtained from reference TRBV28 and TRBJ2-1, is as follows: DVKVTQSSRYLVKRTGEKVFLECVQDMDHENMFWYRQDPGLGLRLIYFSYDVKMKEKGDIPEGYSVSREKKERFSLILESASTNQTSMYLCASSSSRLAGVYNEQFFGPGTRLTVL.

This clonotype was picked up many times. This chain uses TRBV7-8 with TRBJ2-7, with 10 bases matching TRBD1. CDR3 size: 16 residues. Trimming cost V 1 base and J 5 bases; bases outside gene matches: 8. Germline lookup yields CDR1 SGHVS and CDR2 FQNEAQ. In DNA form, the CDR3 reads TGTGCCAGCAGCTTAGGGCCCGGGACAGGGGACGACGAGCAGTACTTC. It is translated as CASSLGPGTGDDEQYF.

Remarks on this clonotype: It may be a read error: a sequence one base away is much more abundant. The rearrangement uses TRBV6-1 and TRBJ1-5; D is perhaps TRBD1 (5 bases). The CDR3 has 15 amino acids. CDR1 is MNHNS and CDR2 is SASEGT in the germline V gene. V lost 7 bases to trimming and J lost 2 bases, with 15 bases between them. The CDR3 coding sequence is TGTGCCAGCATTCGGTGGGGGTCTGGCAATCAGCCCCAGCATTTT. The encoded protein is CASIRWGSGNQPQHF.

This clonotype was seen more than once but under ten times. The CDR3 nucleotides are TGTGCCAGCAGTTCCGGGACTAGCGGGGGTATCACAGATACGCAGTATTTT. Amino acid sequence: CASSSGTSGGITDTQYF. The gene calls are TRBV27 and TRBJ2-3; 14 bases fit TRBD2. This CDR3 region has 17 residues. Germline V gene sequence: CDR1 MNHEY, CDR2 SMNVEV (reference sequence). V gave up 4 bases and J gave up 2 bases; unmatched junction bases: 5.

This clonotype was counted at least ten times. The chain combines TRBV29-1 with TRBJ2-7; D gene unclear. This CDR3 contains 11 residues. The germline V and J ends were trimmed by 4 bases and 5 bases, with 9 bases remaining between them. Germline V gene sequence: CDR1 SQVTM, CDR2 ANQGSEA. CDR3 region: CSVVAGNEQYF. CDR3 in DNA: TGCAGCGTTGTGGCAGGAAACGAGCAGTACTTC.

This clonotype was recorded at least ten times. The chain couples TRBV20-1 to TRBJ1-5; 10 bases align to TRBD1. Germline V gene lookup returns CDR1 DFQATT and CDR2 SNEGSKA (reference sequence). This CDR3 has 15 amino acids. Trimming at V came to 3 bases and at J to 3 bases, leaving 5 bases not matched to a gene. The DNA of the CDR3 is TGCAGTGCTAGGGAGGACAGGGGGTACAATCAGCCCCAGCATTTT. Encoded protein: CSAREDRGYNQPQHF.

This clonotype came up many times. The genes are TRBV11-2 and TRBJ2-5; maybe TRBD1 (6 bases). The germline gives CDR1 SGHAT, CDR2 FQNNGV. This CDR3 contains 14 residues. V gave up 1 base and J gave up 4 bases, with 10 bases separating them. CDR3 in amino acids: CASSLVSGAETQYF. CDR3 DNA sequence: TGTGCCAGCAGCTTAGTATCAGGGGCAGAGACCCAGTACTTC.

This clonotype was seen repeatedly, ten times or more. Here the CDR3 reads CASSYNILSGRGYTF. The CDR3 region has the DNA TGTGCCAGCAGCTACAACATTCTCTCAGGTCGCGGCTACACCTTC. J is TRBJ1-2 and V is TRBV3-1; no clear D. V shed 5 bases and J shed 8 bases, with 21 bases lying between them. The CDR3 loop spans 15 amino acids. Germline V gene data show CDR1 as LGHDT and CDR2 as YNNKEL (reference sequence).

The chain uses TRBV18 and TRBJ1-2; D uncertain. The germline V gene encodes CDR1 KGHSH and CDR2 LQKENI. With 2 bases removed from V and 4 bases from J, the gap between germline ends came to 14 bases. This CDR3 contains 15 residues. The CDR3 region has the DNA TGTGCCAGCTCACCAACCCGGGATAAAGGCTATGGCTACACCTTC. This codes for CASSPTRDKGYGYTF.

This clonotype appeared many times. The chain employs TRBV7-3 and TRBJ2-7; D unclear. The V and J ends lost 1 base and 0 bases respectively, with 10 bases between them. The germline V gene has CDR1 SGHTA and CDR2 FQGTGA. The CDR3 sequence is 15 residues long. In DNA, the CDR3 is TGTGCCAGCAGCTTAAAGGGCGTTAGCTCCTACGAGCAGTACTTC. Its protein is CASSLKGVSSYEQYF.

This clonotype has just a few counts. The J gene is TRBJ2-1, the V gene TRBV3-1; 9 bases align to TRBD1. Germline loops: CDR1 LGHDT, CDR2 YNNKEL (reference sequence). The CDR3 consists of 15 residues. The trim removed 1 base at V and 7 bases at J, leaving 5 bases unmatched. CDR3 DNA sequence: TGTGCCAGCAGCCAAGTGAGGGACAGGGTGAATGAGCAGTTCTTC. Its translation is CASSQVRDRVNEQFF.

The chain uses TRBV19 and TRBJ2-5, with D possibly being TRBD1 (5 bases). Trimming cost V 4 bases and J 1 base, with 10 bases left between them. The CDR3 consists of 14 residues. CDR1 is LNHDA and CDR2 is SQIVND in the germline V gene (reference sequence). The CDR3 DNA sequence: TGTGCCAGTAGTACCGACAGTTTCCAAGAGACCCAGTACTTC. Translating gives CASSTDSFQETQYF.

The rearrangement links TRBV11-2 to TRBJ1-3; weak D call: TRBD1 (6 bases). Trimming stripped 5 bases from V and 0 bases from J, with 14 bases between. This CDR3 has 16 residues. Germline assignment: CDR1 SGHAT and CDR2 FQNNGV. Here the CDR3 DNA reads TGTGCCAGCAGCAGGTATACAGGGACCTCTGGAAACACCATATATTTT. Protein product: CASSRYTGTSGNTIYF.

This clonotype appeared many times. The gene calls are TRBV5-1 and TRBJ1-4; 7 bases are shared with TRBD1. V shed 4 bases, J shed 0 bases, and the junction held 6 bases outside the gene matches. CDR1 and CDR2 from the germline V gene are SGHRS and YFSETQ. The CDR3 is 16 residues long. The CDR3 nucleotides read TGCGCCAGCAGCCCTAGGGGGCACGCAACTAATGAAAAACTGTTTTTT. As protein: CASSPRGHATNEKLFF.

This clonotype was seen ten or more times. The rearrangement uses TRBV3-1 and TRBJ2-1; 9 bases fit TRBD2. Germline V gene lookup returns CDR1 LGHDT and CDR2 YNNKEL (reference sequence). The CDR3 spans 16 residues. V shed 4 bases, J shed 2 bases, and the junction held 6 bases outside the gene matches. The CDR3 loop is CASSPGAGGTYNEQFF. The CDR3 DNA sequence: TGTGCCAGCAGCCCTGGGGCGGGGGGGACCTACAATGAGCAGTTCTTC.

Only one count was recorded for this clonotype. The genes are TRBV6-1 and TRBJ1-1, with 7 positions matching TRBD1. V lost 1 base to trimming and J lost 4 bases; unmatched junction nucleotides: 6. Germline CDR1 reads MNHNS; CDR2 reads SASEGT. The CDR3 is 15 residues long. This chain's CDR3 is CASSEDAGGTTEAFF. CDR3 bases: TGTGCCAGCAGTGAAGACGCAGGGGGTACCACTGAAGCTTTCTTT.